Listed below are T cell receptor beta chains from one sample, sequenced in a study of cytomegalovirus exposure and HLA in healthy donors. TCRdb's table, derived via immunoSEQ multiplex PCR, lists solely in-frame clones and lacks some. The repertoire holds about 72,000 clones, roughly four fifths seen once, with 1.5% to 2% in the top ten. Sequenced material: PBMCs. Receptors were obtained from a man between 18 and 29 years old in good health and CMV-seronegative. Both conserved end residues are part of each CDR3. The order of the fields is V gene, clone size, D gene, J gene, CDR3 DNA, CDR3 protein. A D gene is named only where the DNA matches it firmly. The size field is filled for only some rows; it gives once, few, many or a size class.

TRBV7-6,-,-,TRBJ1-6,TGTGCCAGCAGCTTAGAGGAGGATTCACCCCTCCACTTT,CASSLEEDSPLHF
TRBV6-4,-,TRBD2,TRBJ2-3,TGTGCCAGCAGTTACATAGCGGGAGATAGAGATACGCAGTATTTT,CASSYIAGDRDTQYF
TRBV4-1,-,-,TRBJ1-5,TGCGCCAGCAGCCAAGCCTACACCCCGGGAGGTGGCAATCAGCCCCAGCATTTT,CASSQAYTPGGGNQPQHF
TRBV30,-,-,TRBJ1-6,TGTGCCTGGAGTGTGGGGGCCGGGAATTCACCCCTCCACTTT,CAWSVGAGNSPLHF
TRBV7-9,once,TRBD1,TRBJ1-1,TGTGCCAGCAGCTTCAGGGGGCTTTCTGAAGCTTTCTTT,CASSFRGLSEAFF
TRBV18,-,TRBD1,TRBJ1-1,TGTGCCAGCTCACCACCGGAGGGGGCTCTCACTGAAGCTTTCTTT,CASSPPEGALTEAFF
TRBV7-9,-,TRBD1,TRBJ2-7,TGTTCCAGCAGCTTATTGGCAGGGGGACCCTACGAGCAGTACTTC,CSSSLLAGGPYEQYF
TRBV19,-,-,TRBJ2-1,TGTGCCAGTGGGGGGAGCTCCTACAATGAGCAGTTCTTC,CASGGSSYNEQFF
TRBV18,-,-,TRBJ2-3,TGTGCCAGCTCACCACCTGGGGGACATACAGATACGCAGTATTTT,CASSPPGGHTDTQYF
TRBV15,-,TRBD1,TRBJ2-5,TGTGCCACCAGCAGGAGGACAGGAACACAAGAGACCCAGTACTTC,CATSRRTGTQETQYF
TRBV5-1,few,-,TRBJ1-1,TGCGCCAGCAATCAGCGGGGGGCCGGGAACACTGAAGCTTTCTTT,CASNQRGAGNTEAFF
TRBV19,-,-,TRBJ2-3,TGTGCCAGTCAAACAGGGACCAGGGGCACAGATACGCAGTATTTT,CASQTGTRGTDTQYF
TRBV29-1,-,-,TRBJ2-2,TGCAGCGTGACCCGGGGTCAAGCCGGGGAGCTGTTTTTT,CSVTRGQAGELFF
TRBV28,-,TRBD1,TRBJ2-7,TGTGCCAGCAGTTTAAGGGGACAGATTTCCTACGAGCAGTACTTC,CASSLRGQISYEQYF